The 26 T cell receptor beta chains below were found in one sample sequenced in a study of post-analysis software for immune sequencing data. The antigens for these receptors are not known. cDNA libraries for TCR beta contained unique molecular identifiers. From the PCR reads, TCRdb called clonotypes with MiXCR, one entry per CDR3 protein. This sample has about 200,000 distinct CDR3 sequences, with about 30% found just once. Broader study findings: About five TRBV segments, including TRBV5-6, TRBV5-1 and TRBV20-1, were more frequent in patients than controls.

The sample taken for sequencing was blood. All receptors derive from a girl aged 2 to 17 with multiple sclerosis.

The chain carries TRBV3-1 and TRBJ1-2, with D hard to call. The germline V gene has CDR1 LGHDT and CDR2 YNNKEL (reference sequence). Between the trimmed V and J ends, which lost 0 bases and 6 bases, there was a span of 11 bases. CDR3 length: 14 residues. CDR3 protein: CASSQDAGYNGYTF. For the CDR3, the DNA is TGTGCCAGCAGCCAAGATGCGGGTTACAATGGCTACACCTTC.

In its sample, this clonotype was seen many times. CDR3 sequence reads: CASGGLGGGEQFF. The CDR3 DNA reads as TGTGCTAGTGGTGGTCTAGGAGGGGGCGAGCAGTTCTTC. The genes are TRBV12-5 and TRBJ2-1; a possible D gene is TRBD1 (7 bases). CDR3 length: 13 amino acids. Trimming left V 5 bases short and J 10 bases short, with 15 bases between. Germline V CDR1 and CDR2: LGHNT, FRNRAP.

This clonotype came up once. A read error may be the cause here, since a much bigger clone is one base away. Because the CDR3's place on the DNA is in doubt, the DNA is left out and the CDR3 is given as listed by TCRdb. The chain is built from TRBV27 and TRBJ1-2; whether TRBD1, the table's D call, matches the DNA was not checked. Ends included, the CDR3 has 18 residues. Per germline, CDR1 MNHEY and CDR2 SMNVEV (reference sequence). CDR3 loop: CASSLVGTGTTFNYGHTF.

The chain couples TRBV24-1 to TRBJ1-5, with a tentative D call TRBD1 (6 bases). Germline-derived CDR1 and CDR2 are KGHDR and SFDVKD. The CDR3 is 13 residues long. V lost 12 bases, J lost 5 bases, and 16 bases lay in between. CDR3 amino acids: CAPDLGGHQPQHF. The DNA of the CDR3 is TGTGCCCCCGACCTAGGGGGTCATCAGCCCCAGCATTTT.

As regards this clonotype: A much larger clonotype is one base distant, so this may be a read error. The chain recombines TRBV21-1 with TRBJ2-7; the table calls TRBD1, which could not be checked here. TRBV21-1 is recorded as a pseudogene. The CDR3 contains 14 residues. The CDR3: CASSTGDSSYEQYF. In DNA, the CDR3 is TGTGCCAGCAGCACAGGGGACAGCAGCTACGAGCAGTACTTC.

This chain joins TRBV7-2 and TRBJ2-5; 14 positions agree with TRBD2. Per germline, CDR1 SGHTA and CDR2 FQGNSA. With V trimmed by 1 base and J by 4 bases, 8 bases remained unmatched. The CDR3 is 18 residues long. CDR3 bases: TGTGCCAGCAGCTTAGGGGGACTAGCGGGAGAGCGGGTAGAGACCCAGTACTTC. Its protein is CASSLGGLAGERVETQYF. Full variable domain (missing parts from reference TRBV7-2 and TRBJ2-5): GAGVSQSPSNKVTEKGKDVELRCDPISGHTALYWYRQSLGQGLEFLIYFQGNSAPDKSGLPSDRFSAERTGGSVSTLTIQRTQQEDSAVYLCASSLGGLAGERVETQYFGPGTRLLVL.

To note about this clonotype: Given a much more abundant clone one base away, this may be a read error. The rearrangement joins TRBV20-1 to TRBJ2-5; the match to TRBD2 covers 8 bases. The J call is doubtful: the DNA matches TRBJ2-7 better. CDR1 and CDR2 (germline): DFQATT, SNEGSKA (reference sequence). The CDR3 totals 13 residues. The CDR3: CSAEWAGGSEQYF. The CDR3 DNA follows: TGCAGTGCTGAATGGGCGGGAGGAAGCGAGCAGTACTTC.

This clonotype was detected ten times or more. The chain is built from TRBV6-5 and TRBJ2-7; D might be TRBD1 (6 bases). Trimming removed 2 bases at V and 1 base at J, with 9 bases between. Germline V gene lookup returns CDR1 MNHEY and CDR2 SVGAGI. The CDR3 spans 14 residues. The chain's CDR3 is CASSYSRGSYEQYF. The CDR3 DNA reads as TGTGCCAGCAGTTACAGTAGGGGGTCCTACGAGCAGTACTTC.

V is TRBV30 and J is TRBJ2-5; D may be TRBD1 (6 bases). The DNA matches TRBJ2-7 better at its end, which makes the J call doubtful. From germline, CDR1 is GTSNPN and CDR2 SVGIG (reference sequence). CDR3 length: 14 residues. CDR3 sequence: CAWSRTASSYEQYF. Written as DNA, the CDR3 is TGTGCCTGGAGTAGGACAGCGAGCTCCTACGAGCAGTACTTC.

There are many counts of this clonotype. The rearrangement links TRBV12-3 or TRBV12-4 to TRBJ1-5; a weak D match, TRBD1 (6 bases). The CDR3 spans 13 residues. Trimming removed 4 bases from V and 7 bases from J, with 11 bases in between. The CDR3 region has the DNA TGTGCCAGCAGTTCACAGGGAGCGCAGCCCCAGCATTTT. Translated, it gives CASSSQGAQPQHF.

The sample holds a few counts of this clonotype. The chain employs TRBV12-3 or TRBV12-4 and TRBJ1-1; D gene unclear. Trimming stripped 8 bases from V and 0 bases from J, with 10 bases between. The CDR3 loop spans 13 amino acids. CDR3 coding DNA: TGTGCCAGCTCGGAGTTGGTGAACACTGAAGCTTTCTTT. Protein product: CASSELVNTEAFF.

The DNA for the CDR3 is TGCGCCAGCAGCTTGGCCGGTGGGGGGAATTCTGGAAACACCATATATTTT. Protein sequence: CASSLAGGGNSGNTIYF. V usage is TRBV5-1 and J usage is TRBJ1-3; a weak D match, TRBD1 (5 bases). The ends were cut back, 0 bases at V and 1 base at J, with 14 bases in the middle. The CDR3 loop spans 17 amino acids. Looked up from germline, CDR1 is SGHRS and CDR2 is YFSETQ.

The chain recombines TRBV7-9 with TRBJ2-7; possibly TRBD1 for D (6 bases). CDR1 and CDR2 (germline): SEHNR, FQNEAQ (reference sequence). The V end lost 2 bases, the J end lost 0 bases, and 11 bases lay between the germline ends. The CDR3 contains 15 residues. CDR3 amino acids: CASSLPSRGSYEQYF. The CDR3 bases are TGTGCCAGCAGCTTACCGTCCAGGGGCTCCTACGAGCAGTACTTC. The full variable domain, its missing parts supplied by reference TRBV7-9 and TRBJ2-7, is DTGVSQNPRHKITKRGQNVTFRCDPISEHNRLYWYRQTLGQGPEFLTYFQNEAQLEKSRLLSDRFSAERPKGSFSTLEIQRTEQGDSAMYLCASSLPSRGSYEQYFGPGTRLTVT.

V usage is TRBV29-1 and J usage is TRBJ1-3, with D unclear. The CDR3 has 14 amino acids. Germline assignment: CDR1 SQVTM and CDR2 ANQGSEA. Trimming took 8 bases from V and 3 from J, leaving 17 bases between them. The CDR3 coding sequence is TGCAGCATCATTAGAGGGAGGGATGGAAACACCATATATTTT. Its protein product is CSIIRGRDGNTIYF.

This clonotype was counted only a few times. The chain couples TRBV27 to TRBJ1-2, with 8 bases fitting TRBD1. Germline loops: CDR1 MNHEY, CDR2 SMNVEV (reference sequence). The V segment lost 6 bases and the J segment 7 bases; nucleotides outside the gene matches: 16. The CDR3 runs to 16 residues. The DNA for the CDR3 is TGTGCCAGCAGGTTCAGGGGGCCTGCGCGCTGGGGTGGCTACACCTTC. Translating it yields CASRFRGPARWGGYTF.

The chain carries TRBV5-1 and TRBJ2-7; unclear D gene. There are 11 residues in the CDR3. The germline CDR1 and CDR2 sequences are SGHRS and YFSETQ. Trimming shortened V by 4 bases and J by 7 bases, and 9 bases separated the two germline ends. CDR3: CASSQSTEQYF. CDR3 coding DNA: TGCGCCAGCAGCCAATCGACGGAGCAGTACTTC.

V gene TRBV12-3 or TRBV12-4 combines with J gene TRBJ2-3; 10 bases line up with TRBD2. V trimming: 1 base; J trimming: 3 bases; junction bases outside the gene matches: 1. The length of the CDR3 is 15 residues. The CDR3 DNA reads as TGTGCCAGCAGTTTAGGTAGCGGGGGGACAGATACGCAGTATTTT. Protein product: CASSLGSGGTDTQYF.

This clonotype has a handful of counts. The chain employs TRBV2 and TRBJ2-7; 12 bases match TRBD1. From germline, CDR1 is SNHLY and CDR2 FYNNEI. V was pared by 7 bases and J by 7 bases, with 14 bases of the junction left unmatched. CDR3 length: 16 residues. CDR3 sequence: CASTEEGTGGEEEQYF. DNA of the CDR3: TGTGCCAGCACCGAGGAGGGGACAGGGGGCGAAGAGGAGCAGTACTTC.

In its sample, this clonotype was seen many times. The V gene is TRBV10-1, the J gene TRBJ2-1, with 10 bases that match TRBD1. After removal of 0 bases from V and 5 bases from J, the junction contained 7 bases not matched to a gene. The CDR3 covers 17 residues. The germline V gene has CDR1 WNHNN and CDR2 SYGVQD (reference sequence). CDR3 region: CASSESAGQGTDNEQFF. As DNA, the CDR3 is TGCGCCAGCAGTGAGTCGGCGGGACAGGGGACCGACAATGAGCAGTTCTTC.

Many counts were recorded for this clonotype. The chain has TRBV7-9 and TRBJ1-5, with D uncertain. The CDR3 sequence is 13 residues long. Trimming removed 6 bases from V and 5 bases from J, with 11 bases in between. The germline V gene has CDR1 SEHNR and CDR2 FQNEAQ (reference sequence). CDR3 protein: CASRRGRDQPQHF. Written as DNA, the CDR3 is TGTGCCAGCAGGAGAGGGCGGGATCAGCCCCAGCATTTT.

This clonotype was recorded many times. This sequence joins TRBV18 and TRBJ2-3; 8 bases map to TRBD1. Per germline, CDR1 KGHSH and CDR2 LQKENI. This CDR3 contains 15 residues. The junction had 7 bases not matched to a gene; V was cut back by 3 bases and J by 5 bases. As DNA, the CDR3 is TGTGCCAGCTCACCGGTGGGACAGGAGGGAGATACGCAGTATTTT. This gives the protein CASSPVGQEGDTQYF.

This clonotype showed up many times. This rearrangement joins TRBV7-8 to TRBJ2-7, with a weak D call TRBD2 (5 bases). V lost 5 bases and J lost 3, with 23 bases in between. The CDR3 is 17 residues long. The germline CDR1 and CDR2 sequences are SGHVS and FQNEAQ. For the CDR3, the DNA is TGTGCCAGCAGCCAACGGGGTGGAGCCGAGCCTAGCTACGAGCAGTACTTC. Translating gives CASSQRGGAEPSYEQYF.

With regard to this clonotype: This may stem from a read error, because a much larger clone lies one nucleotide away. The J gene is TRBJ1-2, the V gene TRBV6-5, with D uncertain. Germline V gives CDR1 MNHEY, CDR2 SVGAGI. The CDR3 is made up of 13 amino acids. In DNA, the CDR3 is TGTGGCAGCAGTCAAAGGGCGTACTATGGCTACACCTTC. Translation: CGSSQRAYYGYTF.

This clonotype turned up a few times. The chain is built from TRBV5-1 and TRBJ1-2; 9 bases are a match to TRBD1. Germline CDR1 is SGHRS and CDR2 is YFSETQ. Trimming cost V 4 bases and J 4 bases; bases outside gene matches: 2. The CDR3 has 13 residues. The CDR3 here is CASSEGQGYGYTF. The CDR3 nucleotides read TGCGCCAGCAGCGAGGGACAGGGCTATGGCTACACCTTC.

Many counts were recorded for this clonotype. V usage is TRBV12-3 or TRBV12-4 and J usage is TRBJ2-1; D unresolved. The germline V and J ends were trimmed by 1 base and 11 bases, with 9 bases remaining between them. This CDR3 comprises 12 residues. The CDR3 DNA is TGTGCCAGCAGTTTAGTCCGGCCTAAGCAGTTCTTC. Protein product: CASSLVRPKQFF.

This clonotype has only a few counts. The chain carries TRBV12-3 or TRBV12-4 and TRBJ1-3; 8 bases match TRBD1. This CDR3 is built from 13 residues. The V gene end was trimmed by 6 bases and the J gene end by 9 bases; junction bases not matched to a gene: 7. CDR3 bases: TGTGCCAGCAGATTCCAGGGGGCCGGCACCATATATTTT. Translation: CASRFQGAGTIYF.